This T cell receptor (beta chain) appears in the sequencing data of a study of TIL therapy for anti-PD-1-resistant metastatic lung cancer. Background on the study: Most patients had lung adenocarcinoma; a few tumors were EGFR-mutant, two ALK-rearranged; half smoked currently or formerly.

The CDR3 consists of 13 residues. In germline, CDR1 is SGHTA, CDR2 FQGTGA. Trimming left V 3 bases short and J 2 bases short, with 5 bases between. This was the immunoSEQ v3 assay. The data were produced by immunoSEQ multiplex PCR, yet TCRdb's version contains in-frame clones alone and is incomplete. The sample holds 30,000 to 45,000 clones, roughly 80% seen once. Time point denoted: pre-treatment sample, taken before nivolumab and TIL therapy. The receptor comes from a person aged 25-85 years with non-small cell lung cancer. This chain links TRBV7-3 with TRBJ2-1; D remains unclear. The sample here was blood, taken at baseline. For the CDR3, the DNA is TGTGCCAGCAGCTTCGACCCCTACAATGAGCAGTTCTTC. Its translation: CASSFDPYNEQFF.